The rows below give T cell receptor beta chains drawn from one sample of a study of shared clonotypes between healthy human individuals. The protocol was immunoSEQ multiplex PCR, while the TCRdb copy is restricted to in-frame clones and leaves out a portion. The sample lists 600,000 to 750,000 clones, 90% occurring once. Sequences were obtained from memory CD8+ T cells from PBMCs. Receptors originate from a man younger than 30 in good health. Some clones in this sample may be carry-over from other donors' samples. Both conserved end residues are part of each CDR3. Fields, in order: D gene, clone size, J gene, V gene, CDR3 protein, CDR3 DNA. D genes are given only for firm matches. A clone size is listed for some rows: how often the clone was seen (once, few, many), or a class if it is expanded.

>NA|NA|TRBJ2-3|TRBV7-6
CASSPGRARGTDTQYF
TGTGCCAGCAGCCCAGGAAGGGCCAGAGGGACAGATACGCAGTATTTT
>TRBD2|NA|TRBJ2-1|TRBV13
CASSPWTSGSSYNEQFF
TGTGCCAGCAGCCCTTGGACTAGCGGGAGCTCCTACAATGAGCAGTTCTTC
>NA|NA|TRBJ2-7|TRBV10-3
CAISEPYEGEQYF
TGTGCCATCAGTGAGCCGTACGAAGGGGAGCAGTACTTC
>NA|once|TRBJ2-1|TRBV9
CASSDGLALEFDEQFF
TGTGCCAGCAGCGACGGTCTAGCCCTAGAGTTCGATGAGCAGTTCTTC
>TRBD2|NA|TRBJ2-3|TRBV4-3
CASSHVEGFEGGLSRTDTQYF
TGCGCCAGCAGCCACGTCGAAGGTTTTGAGGGAGGGCTGAGCCGCACAGATACGCAGTATTTT
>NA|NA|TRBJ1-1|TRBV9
CASSSPPRGFDGRTEAFF
TGTGCCAGCAGCTCCCCCCCCCGGGGGTTTGACGGGAGAACTGAAGCTTTCTTT
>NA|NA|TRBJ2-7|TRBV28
CASSLGRANEQYF
TGTGCCAGCAGTTTAGGCAGGGCCAACGAGCAGTACTTC
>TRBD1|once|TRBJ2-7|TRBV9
CASSARDRAYEQYF
TGTGCCAGCAGCGCCCGGGACAGAGCTTACGAGCAGTACTTC
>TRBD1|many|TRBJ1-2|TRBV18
CASSPNDRDAYGYTF
TGTGCCAGCTCACCAAATGACAGGGACGCCTATGGCTACACCTTC
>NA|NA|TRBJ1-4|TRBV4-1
CASSQDTGPNEKLFF
TGCGCCAGCAGCCAAGATACAGGGCCCAATGAAAAACTGTTTTTT
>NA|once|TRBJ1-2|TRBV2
CASRARVFVEGYTF
TGTGCCAGCAGAGCCAGGGTTTTTGTAGAGGGCTACACCTTC
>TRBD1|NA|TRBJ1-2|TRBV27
CASSLGPTGSYGYTF
TGTGCCAGCAGTTTGGGTCCGACAGGGAGCTATGGCTACACCTTC
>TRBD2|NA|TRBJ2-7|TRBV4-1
CASSQTSGSSIEQYF
TGCGCCAGCAGCCAGACTAGCGGGAGCTCCATCGAGCAGTACTTC
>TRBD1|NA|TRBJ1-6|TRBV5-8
CASSLLIGRTGPPLLHF
TGTGCCAGCAGCTTGTTGATAGGTCGGACAGGTCCCCCGCTCCTCCACTTT
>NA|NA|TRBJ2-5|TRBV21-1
CASSKGTGQETQYF
TGTGCCAGCAGCAAAGGGACAGGTCAAGAGACCCAGTACTTC
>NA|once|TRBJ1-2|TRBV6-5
CASSPRGGTYGYTF
TGTGCCAGCAGTCCTCGCGGTGGGACTTATGGCTACACCTTT
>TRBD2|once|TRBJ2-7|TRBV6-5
CASSLSSGRAVSEQYF
TGTGCCAGCAGTTTATCTAGCGGGAGGGCCGTTAGCGAGCAGTACTTC
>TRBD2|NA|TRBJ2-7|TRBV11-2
CASSLGPGLAAYEQYF
TGTGCCAGCAGCTTGGGACCGGGACTAGCGGCTTACGAGCAGTACTTC
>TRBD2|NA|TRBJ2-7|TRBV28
CASSPRGGQPYEQYF
TGTGCCAGCAGTCCCCGGGGGGGACAACCCTACGAGCAGTACTTC
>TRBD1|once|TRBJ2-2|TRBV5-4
CASSLETGVNTGELFF
TGTGCCAGCAGCTTGGAGACAGGGGTGAACACCGGGGAGCTGTTTTTT
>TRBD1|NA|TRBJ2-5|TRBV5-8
CASSLKGQPQETQYF
TGTGCCAGCAGCTTGAAGGGACAGCCACAAGAGACCCAGTACTTC
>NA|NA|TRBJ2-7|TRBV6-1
CASSEFAARSYEQYF
TGTGCCAGCAGTGAATTCGCGGCGAGGAGCTACGAGCAGTACTTC
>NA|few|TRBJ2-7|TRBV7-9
CASKGRALGEQYF
TGTGCCAGTAAGGGTCGGGCACTTGGCGAGCAGTACTTC
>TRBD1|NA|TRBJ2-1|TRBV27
CASSLGFGQGLSNEQFF
TGTGCCAGCAGTTTGGGGTTTGGACAGGGGTTAAGCAATGAGCAGTTCTTC
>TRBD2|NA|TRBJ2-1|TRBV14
CASSQLAGVVGEQFF
TGTGCCAGCAGCCAATTAGCGGGAGTGGTGGGTGAGCAGTTCTTC
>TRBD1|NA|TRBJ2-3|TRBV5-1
CASSPSAGQGGDTQYF
TGCGCCAGCAGCCCTTCTGCGGGACAGGGGGGAGATACGCAGTATTTT
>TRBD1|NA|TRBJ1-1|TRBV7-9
CASSKTGDEAFF
TGTGCCAGCAGCAAGACAGGGGATGAAGCTTTCTTT
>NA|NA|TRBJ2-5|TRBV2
CASIDDRNARETQYF
TGTGCCAGCATCGATGACAGAAACGCCCGCGAGACCCAGTACTTC
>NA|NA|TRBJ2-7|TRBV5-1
CASTDPHRDAYEQYF
TGCGCCAGCACCGACCCCCACCGGGATGCCTACGAGCAGTACTTC
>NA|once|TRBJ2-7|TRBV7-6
CASSLELGGGPSYEQYF
TGTGCCAGCAGCTTAGAGTTGGGAGGGGGCCCTTCCTACGAGCAGTACTTC
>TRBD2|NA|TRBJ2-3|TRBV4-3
CASSQDRLAGYTDTQYF
TGCGCCAGCAGCCAAGATCGGTTAGCGGGGTACACAGATACGCAGTATTTT
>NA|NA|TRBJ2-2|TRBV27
CASSIIGGGITGELFF
TGTGCCAGCAGTATCATCGGTGGGGGGATCACCGGGGAGCTGTTTTTT
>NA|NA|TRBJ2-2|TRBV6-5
CASSYSIPENTGELFF
TGTGCCAGCAGTTACTCGATCCCTGAGAACACCGGGGAGCTGTTTTTT
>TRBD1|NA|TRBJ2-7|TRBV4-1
CASSQARQGSEQYF
TGCGCCAGCAGCCAAGCCCGACAGGGGAGCGAGCAGTACTTC
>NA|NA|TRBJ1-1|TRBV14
CASSPTSLAGSNTEAFF
TGTGCCAGCAGCCCAACAAGTTTAGCGGGTTCAAACACTGAAGCTTTCTTT
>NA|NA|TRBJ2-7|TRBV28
CASSLYGGVRSTYEQYF
TGTGCCAGCAGTTTATATGGCGGTGTTCGGTCCACCTACGAGCAGTACTTC